This entry lists 29 T cell receptor beta chains sequenced from one sample in a study of shared clonotypes between healthy human individuals. TCRdb keeps only in-frame clones here, not all; method: immunoSEQ multiplex PCR. The table includes roughly 2,500,000 clones, 93% detected once. What was sequenced was naive CD4+ T cells from PBMCs. Subset denoted: CD45RA+ positively selected. Source of these receptors: a young man in good health. Some clones in this sample may be carry-over from other donors' samples.

The chain has TRBV5-1 and TRBJ2-1; no definite D call. Trimming left V 7 bases short and J 2 bases short, with 13 bases between. From germline, CDR1 is SGHRS and CDR2 YFSETQ. This CDR3 region has 14 residues. The CDR3 sequence: CASRSSGTYNEQFF. The CDR3 nucleotides are TGCGCCAGCCGCTCCAGTGGGACCTACAATGAGCAGTTCTTC.

This chain connects TRBV28 to TRBJ2-5; D not resolved. Trimming cost V 2 bases and J 3 bases, with 7 bases left between them. Germline assignment: CDR1 MDHEN and CDR2 SYDVKM. The CDR3 contains 13 residues. The CDR3 DNA reads as TGTGCCAGCAGTTTAGCAGTCGAAGAGACCCAGTACTTC. Translating it yields CASSLAVEETQYF.

V is TRBV21-1 and J is TRBJ1-3; the table's D call, TRBD1, has no DNA check behind it. TRBV21-1 is designated a pseudogene. This CDR3 comprises 19 residues. CDR3 residues: CASRDRQADRDRAKNTIYF. DNA for the CDR3: TGTGCCAGCAGGGACCGACAAGCCGACCGGGACAGGGCCAAAAACACCATATATTTT.

This chain uses TRBV7-2 with TRBJ2-3; D call uncertain. Germline-derived CDR1 and CDR2 are SGHTA and FQGNSA. V shed 2 bases and J shed 2 bases, with 8 bases lying between them. CDR3 length: 14 residues. CDR3 in amino acids: CASSLPPNTDTQYF. The CDR3 DNA is TGTGCCAGCAGCTTACCTCCGAACACAGATACGCAGTATTTT.

CDR3: CASRIIGQGNTGELFF. The CDR3 bases are TGTGCCAGCAGAATAATCGGACAGGGGAACACCGGGGAGCTGTTTTTT. The chain links TRBV9 to TRBJ2-2; 8 bases are a match to TRBD1. Looked up from germline, CDR1 is SGDLS and CDR2 is YYNGEE. The V segment lost 5 bases and the J segment 1 base; nucleotides outside the gene matches: 7. The CDR3 sequence is 16 residues long.

The chain is built from TRBV14 and TRBJ2-7; 12 positions match TRBD2. The CDR3 contains 16 residues. The germline gives CDR1 SGHDN, CDR2 FVKESK. V lost 1 base, J lost 3 bases, and 4 bases stayed unmatched. CDR3 sequence reads: CASSQARLAGVYEQYF. Written as DNA, the CDR3 is TGTGCCAGCAGCCAAGCTAGACTAGCGGGGGTCTACGAGCAGTACTTC.

On this clone itself: Other DNA sequences of this sample code for an identical CDR3. The V call is TRBV6-5, the J call TRBJ2-1, with a possible D match to TRBD2 (6 bases). The germline V gene encodes CDR1 MNHEY and CDR2 SVGAGI. V lost 0 bases and J 3 bases, leaving 6 bases between the germline ends. There are 14 residues in the CDR3. CDR3 in DNA: TGTGCCAGCAGTTACTCTAGCGGCTACAATGAGCAGTTCTTC. It is translated as CASSYSSGYNEQFF.

DNA for the CDR3: TGTGCCAGCAGCGTAGGGACAGGGGGTCCTTTCGAGCAGTACTTC. Translation: CASSVGTGGPFEQYF. The V call is TRBV9, the J call TRBJ2-7; 10 bases map to TRBD1. V trimming: 0 bases; J trimming: 6 bases; junction bases outside the gene matches: 6. The germline V gene encodes CDR1 SGDLS and CDR2 YYNGEE. The CDR3 is 15 amino acids.

This clone was seen once. V and J are TRBV6-1 and TRBJ1-3; D unresolved. CDR1 and CDR2 from the germline V gene are MNHNS and SASEGT. The germline V and J ends were trimmed by 2 bases and 0 bases, with 11 bases remaining between them. The CDR3 is made up of 16 amino acids. For the CDR3, the DNA is TGTGCCAGCAGTGAACTCCCGGCGAGCTCTGGAAACACCATATATTTT. Its translation: CASSELPASSGNTIYF.

This clone appeared a single time. The rearrangement joins TRBV5-1 to TRBJ1-3; D not resolved. Germline V gene data show CDR1 as SGHRS and CDR2 as YFSETQ. Trimming cost V 0 bases and J 0 bases, with 10 bases left between them. The CDR3 is 16 residues long. In DNA form, the CDR3 reads TGCGCCAGCAGCTTGGTTCCCGGGATCTCTGGAAACACCATATATTTT. Residues: CASSLVPGISGNTIYF.

This clone was picked up a small number of times. The sample contains more than one DNA sequence encoding this CDR3. This chain links TRBV2 with TRBJ2-5, with TRBD1 matching over 8 bases. Looked up from germline, CDR1 is SNHLY and CDR2 is FYNNEI. This CDR3 spans 13 amino acids. The V segment lost 4 bases and the J segment 2 bases; nucleotides outside the gene matches: 0. The CDR3 DNA follows: TGTGCCAGCAGTGGGACAGGGCAAGAGACCCAGTACTTC. It translates to CASSGTGQETQYF. Supplemented by reference TRBV2 and TRBJ2-5, the full variable domain reads EPEVTQTPSHQVTQMGQEVILRCVPISNHLYFYWYRQILGQKVEFLVSFYNNEISEKSEIFDDQFSVERPDGSNFTLKIRSTKLEDSAMYFCASSGTGQETQYFGPGTRLLVL.

V is TRBV6-5 and J is TRBJ2-1; 9 positions agree with TRBD1. This CDR3 comprises 15 residues. CDR1 MNHEY and CDR2 SVGAGI come from the germline V gene. Trimming cost V 6 bases and J 6 bases; bases outside gene matches: 9. The CDR3 DNA reads as TGTGCCAGCAGCCTAGCCGGGACAGGGTCCAATGAGCAGTTCTTC. It translates to CASSLAGTGSNEQFF.

The gene calls are TRBV5-1 and TRBJ2-3; possible D gene TRBD2, 6 bases. The CDR3 length is 13 residues. Germline V gene data show CDR1 as SGHRS and CDR2 as YFSETQ. V lost 2 bases, J lost 6 bases, and 10 bases lay in between. The CDR3 DNA follows: TGCGCCAGCAGCTTAAGGGAGGCGGATACGCAGTATTTT. It encodes CASSLREADTQYF.

The chain carries TRBV6-4 and TRBJ1-1, with unresolved D. Germline loops: CDR1 MRHNA, CDR2 SNTAGT. The ends were cut back, 0 bases at V and 5 bases at J, with 7 bases in the middle. The CDR3 sequence is 13 residues long. CDR3 nucleotides: TGTGCCAGCAGTGACTCGTCAAGGACTGAAGCTTTCTTT. The encoded protein is CASSDSSRTEAFF.

The chain joins TRBV7-3 to TRBJ2-1; weak D call: TRBD2 (5 bases). Germline V lookup: CDR1 SGHTA, CDR2 FQGTGA. The CDR3 has 16 amino acids. With 6 bases removed from V and 6 bases from J, the gap between germline ends came to 21 bases. The chain's CDR3 is CASSLTRTNGVNEQFF. CDR3 nucleotides: TGTGCCAGCAGTTTGACTCGTACCAACGGGGTCAATGAGCAGTTCTTC.

J is TRBJ2-4 and V is TRBV28; possibly TRBD2 for D (5 bases). In germline, CDR1 is MDHEN, CDR2 SYDVKM. This CDR3 comprises 14 residues. V was shortened by 10 bases and J by 1 base, with 14 bases between the two germline ends. The CDR3 loop reads CATNRGTAKNIQYF. The CDR3 bases are TGTGCCACCAACCGGGGTACTGCCAAAAACATTCAGTACTTC.

In regard to this clone: Other DNA sequences within the sample encode an identical CDR3. This rearrangement joins TRBV6-6 to TRBJ2-7; D is ambiguous. This CDR3 comprises 13 residues. The V end lost 0 bases, the J end lost 4 bases, and 7 bases lay between the germline ends. Germline CDR1 reads MNHNY; CDR2 reads SVGAGI (reference sequence). The chain's CDR3 is CASSYSSSYEQYF. The CDR3, as DNA: TGTGCCAGCAGTTACTCGTCCTCGTACGAGCAGTACTTC.

This clone has a single count. This chain links TRBV19 with TRBJ2-5; D may correspond to TRBD1 or TRBD2 (5 bases each). Per the germline V gene, CDR1 is LNHDA and CDR2 is SQIVND (reference sequence). The CDR3 sequence is 15 residues long. Deletions cut 1 base from V and 2 bases from J, with 11 bases between. For the CDR3, the DNA is TGTGCCAGTAGTATAGCCTTGGGGGAGCAAGAGACCCAGTACTTC. Protein sequence: CASSIALGEQETQYF.

The J gene is TRBJ2-7, the V gene TRBV5-1; 8 nucleotides match TRBD1. J gave up 0 bases and V 5 bases, and 7 bases lay outside the gene matches. This CDR3 is built from 15 residues. Per the germline V gene, CDR1 is SGHRS and CDR2 is YFSETQ. CDR3: CASSYTGGLSYEQYF. The CDR3 DNA reads as TGCGCCAGCAGTTATACAGGGGGACTCTCCTACGAGCAGTACTTC.

In regard to this clone: At the DNA level, this CDR3 is encoded by other sequences in the same sample as well. CDR3 in amino acids: CASSLVGQGGYGYTF. The CDR3 coding sequence is TGTGCCAGCAGTTTGGTAGGGCAGGGTGGCTATGGCTACACCTTC. V is TRBV27 and J is TRBJ1-2; the D gene is possibly TRBD1 (5 bases). The germline CDR1 and CDR2 sequences are MNHEY and SMNVEV (reference sequence). The CDR3 loop spans 15 amino acids. The ends were cut back, 3 bases at V and 4 bases at J, with 15 bases in the middle.

The CDR3 is CASSQVGRGTGELFF. In DNA, the CDR3 is TGTGCCAGCAGCCAAGTTGGGAGGGGGACCGGGGAGCTGTTTTTT. V is TRBV4-2 and J is TRBJ2-2; D is possibly TRBD2 (7 bases). From germline, CDR1 is LGHNA and CDR2 YNFKEQ. Trimming took 1 base from V and 5 from J, leaving 11 bases between them. The CDR3 has 15 residues.

V is TRBV30 and J is TRBJ2-3, with TRBD2 as a possible D gene (6 bases). The ends were cut back, 3 bases at V and 4 bases at J, with 14 bases in the middle. Germline lookup yields CDR1 GTSNPN and CDR2 SVGIG (reference sequence). This CDR3 region has 14 residues. The CDR3 here is CAWSHGGPADTQYF. The CDR3 bases are TGTGCCTGGAGCCATGGAGGGCCGGCAGATACGCAGTATTTT.

DNA of the CDR3: TGTGCCAGCAGCTTCGTTGGCTCGAGGTCCGAGCAGTTCTTC. It translates to CASSFVGSRSEQFF. This chain connects TRBV5-6 to TRBJ2-1; D gene ambiguous. Germline V CDR1 and CDR2: SGHDT, YYEEEE. This CDR3 is 14 amino acids long. V was pared by 2 bases and J by 10 bases, with 16 bases between.

V gene TRBV7-2 combines with J gene TRBJ2-6; D unclear. V was pared by 5 bases and J by 1 base, with 9 bases between. The germline gives CDR1 SGHTA, CDR2 FQGNSA. The CDR3 totals 15 residues. This CDR3 reads CASSGRKSGANVLTF. The CDR3 DNA is TGTGCCAGCAGCGGGCGGAAGTCTGGGGCCAACGTCCTGACTTTC. Together with reference TRBV7-2 and TRBJ2-6, the CDR3 gives the full variable domain: GAGVSQSPSNKVTEKGKDVELRCDPISGHTALYWYRQSLGQGLEFLIYFQGNSAPDKSGLPSDRFSAERTGGSVSTLTIQRTQQEDSAVYLCASSGRKSGANVLTFGAGSRLTVL.

This clone showed up just once. Within the sample, other DNA sequences also encode this same CDR3. V is TRBV7-6 and J is TRBJ2-1; 14 bases line up with TRBD2. V shed 3 bases, J shed 8 bases, and the junction held 3 bases outside the gene matches. Per the germline V gene, CDR1 is SGHVS and CDR2 is FNYEAQ. CDR3 length equals 15 residues. CDR3 loop: CASSLTSGRAHEQFF. The DNA for the CDR3 is TGTGCCAGCAGCTTGACTAGCGGGAGGGCGCATGAGCAGTTCTTC. Based on the CDR3 plus reference TRBV7-6 and TRBJ2-1, the full variable domain is GAGVSQSPRYKVTKRGQDVALRCDPISGHVSLYWYRQALGQGPEFLTYFNYEAQQDKSGLPNDRFSAERPEGSISTLTIQRTEQRDSAMYRCASSLTSGRAHEQFFGPGTRLTVL.

A few counts support this clone. The V gene is TRBV11-2, the J gene TRBJ1-5, with a tentative D call TRBD1 (6 bases). The CDR3 is made up of 14 amino acids. Germline V gene lookup returns CDR1 SGHAT and CDR2 FQNNGV. V lost 5 bases, J lost 4 bases, and 12 bases lay in between. CDR3 in amino acids: CASSRGGPNQPQHF. CDR3 nucleotides: TGTGCCAGCAGCCGTGGGGGGCCTAATCAGCCCCAGCATTTT.

This chain links TRBV25-1 with TRBJ1-5; D gene ambiguous. CDR1 and CDR2 from the germline V gene are MGHDK and SYGVNS. Deletions cut 6 bases from V and 1 base from J, with 10 bases between. The CDR3 consists of 14 residues. The CDR3 here is CASRPKGSNQPQHF. The CDR3 DNA reads as TGTGCCAGCAGACCTAAAGGGAGCAATCAGCCCCAGCATTTT.

V is TRBV5-1 and J is TRBJ1-2; D not certain. V lost 3 bases and J 13 bases, leaving 13 bases between the germline ends. From germline, CDR1 is SGHRS and CDR2 YFSETQ. The CDR3 has 11 residues. The DNA for the CDR3 is TGCGCCAGCAGCTCCTCGGGCGCTATCACCTTC. Its translation is CASSSSGAITF. Supplemented by reference TRBV5-1 and TRBJ1-2, the full variable domain reads KAGVTQTPRYLIKTRGQQVTLSCSPISGHRSVSWYQQTPGQGLQFLFEYFSETQRNKGNFPGRFSGRQFSNSRSEMNVSTLELGDSALYLCASSSSGAITFGSGTRLTVV.

The chain joins TRBV28 to TRBJ1-1; unclear D gene. There are 14 residues in the CDR3. CDR1 and CDR2 from the germline V gene are MDHEN and SYDVKM. Trimming took 3 bases from V and 1 from J, leaving 9 bases between them. The CDR3 region has the DNA TGTGCCAGCAGTTTGGGCAGGTGGAACACTGAAGCTTTCTTT. Its protein product is CASSLGRWNTEAFF.